These T cell receptor beta chains were read from a single sample in a study of blood T cells in healthy people across ages. A single record per CDR3 protein comes from TCRdb applying MiXCR to the 5' RACE reads. In the table there are 1.5 million to 2 million distinct CDR3 sequences, roughly 43% of which are singletons. The sequencing input was blood. These receptors came from a human donor in good health. Both conserved end residues are part of each CDR3. Clone size, where shown, is once, few, many, or a class for clones that have expanded.

CDR3aa	len	v_gene	abundance	j_gene
CASSPNRDSGNTIYF	15	TRBV18	-	TRBJ1-3
CASTPVSRTEAFF	13	TRBV6-2/TRBV6-3	few	TRBJ1-1
CSVEGTGQGNHEQFF	15	TRBV29-1	-	TRBJ2-1
CASSLERGLGTEAFF	15	TRBV12-3/TRBV12-4	-	TRBJ1-1
CASSQAYGRTQYF	13	TRBV4-3	few	TRBJ2-3
CASITLYTIYF	11	TRBV12-3/TRBV12-4	-	TRBJ1-3
CASSFSTIGNTIYF	14	TRBV12-3/TRBV12-4	-	TRBJ1-3
CSVSGTECYGYTF	13	TRBV29-1	-	TRBJ1-2
CSVPGLHNEQFF	12	TRBV29-1	-	TRBJ2-1
CASSPGTSGYYEQYF	15	TRBV27	many	TRBJ2-7
CASSPPGQGRSEQYF	15	TRBV7-9	few	TRBJ2-7
CASSLAIQGVEDTQYF	16	TRBV5-1	-	TRBJ2-3
CASSLSNPLEKTQYF	15	TRBV7-2	few	TRBJ2-5
CASSPRTGALSYEQYF	16	TRBV28	few	TRBJ2-7
CASSRYRVGQEVTEAFF	17	TRBV4-2	once	TRBJ1-1
CASSIEGVINEETQYF	16	TRBV5-1	-	TRBJ2-5
CASRVAGQETQYF	13	TRBV27	few	TRBJ2-5
CAIRFDWNTEAFF	13	TRBV10-3	-	TRBJ1-1
CASSQGGPMRGYTF	14	TRBV4-1	few	TRBJ1-2
CASSQEQGAIYGYTF	15	TRBV4-2	-	TRBJ1-2
CASSADWADTQYF	13	TRBV2	few	TRBJ2-3
CASSLTSGGTLAKNIQYF	18	TRBV11-2	few	TRBJ2-4
CASSEAAHYGYTF	13	TRBV6-1	few	TRBJ1-2
CASSSPAYDRVTDTQYF	17	TRBV5-6	-	TRBJ2-3
CSVEWVVRGGNEQFF	15	TRBV29-1	-	TRBJ2-1
CASSQAPGQIYEQYF	15	TRBV4-2	few	TRBJ2-7
CASSANSQETQYF	13	TRBV2	few	TRBJ2-5
CANYRGQSPLHF	12	TRBV12-3/TRBV12-4	few	TRBJ1-6
CASSQVVRGGLNEQFF	16	TRBV4-2	-	TRBJ2-1
CSAYEGTNEKLFF	13	TRBV20-1	few	TRBJ1-4
CASSLSATGFAYGYTF	16	TRBV27	-	TRBJ1-2
CASSLLGFGEETQYF	15	TRBV5-1	many	TRBJ2-5
CASSYGGLSYGYTF	14	TRBV6-2/TRBV6-3	-	TRBJ1-2
CASGGGWMNTEAFF	14	TRBV6-2/TRBV6-3	-	TRBJ1-1
CASSLAGSHTEAFF	14	TRBV11-3	-	TRBJ1-1
CASSQGPGSETQYF	14	TRBV4-1	few	TRBJ2-5